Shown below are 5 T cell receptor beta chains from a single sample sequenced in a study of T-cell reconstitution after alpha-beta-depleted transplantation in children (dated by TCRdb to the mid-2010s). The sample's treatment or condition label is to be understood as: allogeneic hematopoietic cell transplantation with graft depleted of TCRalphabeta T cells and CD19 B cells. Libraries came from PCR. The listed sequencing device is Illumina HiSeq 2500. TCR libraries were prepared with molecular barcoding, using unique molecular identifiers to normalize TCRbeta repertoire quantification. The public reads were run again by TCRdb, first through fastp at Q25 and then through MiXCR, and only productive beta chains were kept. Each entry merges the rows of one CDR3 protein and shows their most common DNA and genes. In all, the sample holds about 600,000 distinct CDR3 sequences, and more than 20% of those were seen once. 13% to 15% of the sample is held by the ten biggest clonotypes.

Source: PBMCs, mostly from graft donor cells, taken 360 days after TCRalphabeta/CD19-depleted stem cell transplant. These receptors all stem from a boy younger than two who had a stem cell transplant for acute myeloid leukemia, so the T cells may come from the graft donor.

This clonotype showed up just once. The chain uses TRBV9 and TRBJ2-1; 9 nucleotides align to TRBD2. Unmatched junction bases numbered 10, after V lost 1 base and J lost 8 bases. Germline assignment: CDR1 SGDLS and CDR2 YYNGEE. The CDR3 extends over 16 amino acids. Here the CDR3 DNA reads TGTGCCAGCAGCGTATCCCCGCGGGGGGGCCAGTATGAGCAGTTCTTC. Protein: CASSVSPRGGQYEQFF.

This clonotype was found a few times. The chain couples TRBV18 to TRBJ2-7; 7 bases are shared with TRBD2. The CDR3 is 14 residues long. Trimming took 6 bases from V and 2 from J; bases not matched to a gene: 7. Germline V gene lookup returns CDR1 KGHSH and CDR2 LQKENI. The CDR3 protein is CASSAGTTTYEQYF. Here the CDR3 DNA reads TGTGCCAGCTCGGCCGGGACTACCACCTACGAGCAGTACTTC.

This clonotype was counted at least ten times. The CDR3 DNA reads as TGCAGCACCGACAAGGATGGGACCGGGGAGCTGTTTTTT. It translates to CSTDKDGTGELFF. The chain combines TRBV29-1 with TRBJ2-2; D remains ambiguous. V was pared by 8 bases and J by 5 bases, with 15 bases between. The length of the CDR3 is 13 residues. Germline CDR1 SQVTM, CDR2 ANQGSEA.

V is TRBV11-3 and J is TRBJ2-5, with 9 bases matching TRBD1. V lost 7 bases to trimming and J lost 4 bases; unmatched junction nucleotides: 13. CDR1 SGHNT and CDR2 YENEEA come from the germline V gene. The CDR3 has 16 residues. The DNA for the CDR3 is TGTGCCAGCACGCCAACTCGGACAGGGGAGGTAGAGACCCAGTACTTC. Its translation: CASTPTRTGEVETQYF.

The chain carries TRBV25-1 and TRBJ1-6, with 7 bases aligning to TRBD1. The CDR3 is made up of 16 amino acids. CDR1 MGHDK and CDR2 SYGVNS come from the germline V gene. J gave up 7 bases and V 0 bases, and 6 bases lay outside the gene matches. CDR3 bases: TGTGCCAGCAGTGAATACGGAGGGGGCGACAATTCACCCCTCCACTTT. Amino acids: CASSEYGGGDNSPLHF.